The 28 T cell receptor beta chains given below trace back to one sample, sequenced in a study of identifying expanded T cells in peripheral blood. The assay was immunoSEQ multiplex PCR, and TCRdb's table has in-frame clones only and misses some. Among roughly 61,000 clones listed, roughly 87% were seen once. The sequencing input was blood. The receptors derive from a person aged 18 to 69 in good health.

V gene TRBV2 combines with J gene TRBJ1-5, with TRBD1 identical over 7 bases. This CDR3 has 16 amino acids. Germline trimming cut 10 bases from V and 6 bases from J; bases unmatched to any gene: 18. The germline V gene has CDR1 SNHLY and CDR2 FYNNEI. The CDR3 sequence is CATRGGSWGNGQPQHF. The CDR3 DNA is TGTGCCACCCGAGGGGGCTCCTGGGGAAATGGTCAGCCCCAGCATTTT.

The V gene is TRBV5-5, the J gene TRBJ2-7, with D perhaps matching TRBD2 (5 bases). The CDR3 contains 13 residues. V shed 2 bases and J shed 6 bases, with 12 bases lying between them. CDR1 and CDR2 (germline): SGHKS, YYEKEE (reference sequence). The CDR3 protein is CASSFREGSEQYF. CDR3 DNA: TGTGCCAGCAGCTTTCGGGAAGGGTCCGAGCAGTACTTC. The complete variable domain, with remaining parts taken from reference TRBV5-5 and TRBJ2-7, reads DAGVTQSPTHLIKTRGQQVTLRCSPISGHKSVSWYQQVLGQGPQFIFQYYEKEERGRGNFPDRFSARQFPNYSSELNVNALLLGDSALYLCASSFREGSEQYFGPGTRLTVT.

This clone was seen a single time. The chain employs TRBV7-2 and TRBJ1-2; D remains ambiguous. The germline V gene has CDR1 SGHTA and CDR2 FQGNSA. The CDR3 loop spans 15 amino acids. With 3 bases removed from V and 3 bases from J, the gap between germline ends came to 14 bases. This chain's CDR3 is CASSLGRDTDYGYTF. In DNA, the CDR3 is TGTGCCAGCAGCTTGGGGAGGGATACAGACTATGGCTACACCTTC.

This chain joins TRBV27 and TRBJ2-7; tentatively, D is TRBD1 (6 bases). V lost 3 bases and J 0 bases, leaving 12 bases between the germline ends. In germline, CDR1 is MNHEY, CDR2 SMNVEV (reference sequence). The CDR3 consists of 15 residues. In nucleotides, the CDR3 is TGTGCCAGCAGTTTGGGGCAGGGGCGCTCCTACGAGCAGTACTTC. It is translated as CASSLGQGRSYEQYF.

The V and J genes are TRBV28 and TRBJ2-1; no reliable D call. The CDR3 is made up of 13 amino acids. Germline CDR1 MDHEN, CDR2 SYDVKM. Trimming removed 7 bases at V and 3 bases at J, with 10 bases between. The CDR3 loop is CASKGGNYNEQFF. The DNA of the CDR3 is TGTGCCAGCAAAGGCGGAAACTACAATGAGCAGTTCTTC.

The chain carries TRBV7-9 and TRBJ2-4; D is undetermined. The CDR3 is 13 residues long. Germline CDR1 reads SEHNR; CDR2 reads FQNEAQ (reference sequence). The V and J ends lost 4 bases and 6 bases respectively, with 10 bases between them. CDR3 DNA sequence: TGTGCCAGCAGCTCCCAAGGTGGAAACATTCAGTACTTC. This gives the protein CASSSQGGNIQYF. The full variable domain, its missing parts supplied by reference TRBV7-9 and TRBJ2-4, is DTGVSQNPRHKITKRGQNVTFRCDPISEHNRLYWYRQTLGQGPEFLTYFQNEAQLEKSRLLSDRFSAERPKGSFSTLEIQRTEQGDSAMYLCASSSQGGNIQYFGAGTRLSVL.

The chain couples TRBV19 to TRBJ2-2, with 8 nucleotides matching TRBD2. The CDR3 totals 15 residues. Looked up from germline, CDR1 is LNHDA and CDR2 is SQIVND (reference sequence). V lost 5 bases and J lost 6; bases outside the gene matches: 8. CDR3 DNA: TGTGCCAGTAGTCGAGCGGGAGCAGGGCCCGGGGAGCTGTTTTTT. Its translation: CASSRAGAGPGELFF.

The chain recombines TRBV7-9 with TRBJ2-3; D unresolved. The CDR3 spans 16 residues. The germline V and J ends were trimmed by 2 bases and 4 bases, with 16 bases remaining between them. Germline V lookup: CDR1 SEHNR, CDR2 FQNEAQ (reference sequence). CDR3 in DNA: TGTGCCAGCAGCTTACGGGTGGCTAGATCCTCAGATACGCAGTATTTT. Its protein is CASSLRVARSSDTQYF.

V and J are TRBV5-1 and TRBJ2-7; 10 bases are shared with TRBD1. Per the germline V gene, CDR1 is SGHRS and CDR2 is YFSETQ. The CDR3 is made up of 14 amino acids. Unmatched junction bases numbered 3, after V lost 1 base and J lost 5 bases. For the CDR3, the DNA is TGCGCCAGCAGCTTGCGACAGGGGGCTGACGAGCAGTACTTC. Its translation: CASSLRQGADEQYF. Combining the CDR3 with reference TRBV5-1 and TRBJ2-7 gives the whole variable domain KAGVTQTPRYLIKTRGQQVTLSCSPISGHRSVSWYQQTPGQGLQFLFEYFSETQRNKGNFPGRFSGRQFSNSRSEMNVSTLELGDSALYLCASSLRQGADEQYFGPGTRLTVT.

The chain has TRBV27 and TRBJ1-6; no firm D call. Germline CDR1 reads MNHEY; CDR2 reads SMNVEV (reference sequence). The ends were cut back, 1 base at V and 10 bases at J, with 8 bases in the middle. The CDR3 has 13 amino acids. For the CDR3, the DNA is TGTGCCAGCAGTTTATTGGAAGGATCACCCCTCCACTTT. Translating it yields CASSLLEGSPLHF.

This sequence joins TRBV6-1 and TRBJ2-4; D gene unclear. CDR1 MNHNS and CDR2 SASEGT come from the germline V gene. V shed 3 bases and J shed 5 bases, with 5 bases lying between them. This CDR3 has 12 residues. In DNA form, the CDR3 reads TGTGCCAGCAGTGATTCCGAAAACATTCAGTACTTC. Its protein is CASSDSENIQYF.

The gene calls are TRBV5-6 and TRBJ1-2; TRBD1 agrees at 8 bases. In germline, CDR1 is SGHDT, CDR2 YYEEEE. The trim removed 0 bases at V and 10 bases at J, leaving 8 bases unmatched. The CDR3 has 14 residues. The CDR3 loop reads CASSLVDRALDYTF. For the CDR3, the DNA is TGTGCCAGCAGCTTGGTGGACAGGGCGTTAGACTACACCTTC.

This clone was seen only once. The chain couples TRBV4-2 to TRBJ1-2; 7 bases line up with TRBD1. V shed 1 base and J 2 bases; nucleotides not matched to a gene: 16. The CDR3 spans 19 residues. The V gene's germline CDR1 is LGHNA and CDR2 YNFKEQ. The CDR3 DNA follows: TGTGCCAGCAGCCAAGTTCCCGGACAGGTATATTGGGCCAACTATGGCTACACCTTC. This sequence encodes CASSQVPGQVYWANYGYTF.

Concerning this clone itself: Mismatch with germline at one junction end may stem from a read error. This chain joins TRBV7-2 and TRBJ2-3, with a tentative D call TRBD2 (5 bases). Germline V lookup: CDR1 SGHTA, CDR2 FQGNSA. The CDR3 has 14 residues. The CDR3 sequence is CASSVARGTDTQYF. CDR3 DNA: TGTGCCAGCAGCGTAGCGAGAGGCACAGATACGCAGTATTTT. Together with reference TRBV7-2 and TRBJ2-3, the CDR3 gives the full variable domain: GAGVSQSPSNKVTEKGKDVELRCDPISGHTALYWYRQSLGQGLEFLIYFQGNSAPDKSGLPSDRFSAERTGGSVSTLTIQRTQQEDSAVYLCASSVARGTDTQYFGPGTRLTVL.

This rearrangement joins TRBV5-1 to TRBJ2-1, with 9 bases aligning to TRBD1. CDR1 SGHRS and CDR2 YFSETQ come from the germline V gene. The CDR3 loop spans 13 amino acids. V shed 0 bases and J 8 bases; nucleotides not matched to a gene: 0. The CDR3 sequence is CASSLGTGDEQFF. Written as DNA, the CDR3 is TGCGCCAGCAGCTTGGGGACAGGGGATGAGCAGTTCTTC.

The chain joins TRBV29-1 to TRBJ2-2, with 12 bases fitting TRBD2. V dropped 7 bases and J dropped 0; count of bases not matched to a gene: 6. This CDR3 spans 16 amino acids. CDR1 is SQVTM, CDR2 ANQGSEA, per germline. CDR3 in DNA: TGCAGCGGGACTAGCGGGACCACACCGAACACCGGGGAGCTGTTTTTT. Translating it yields CSGTSGTTPNTGELFF.

V gene TRBV29-1 combines with J gene TRBJ2-1; 7 bases match TRBD2. The CDR3 spans 14 residues. Trimming took 7 bases from V and 4 from J; bases not matched to a gene: 10. CDR1 and CDR2 from the germline V gene are SQVTM and ANQGSEA. The CDR3 region is CSAARDYGYNEQFF. The CDR3 DNA follows: TGCAGCGCGGCCCGGGACTACGGGTACAATGAGCAGTTCTTC.

V is TRBV19 and J is TRBJ1-1; a possible D gene is TRBD1 (6 bases). V was clipped by 7 bases and J by 11 bases, with 17 bases between them. The CDR3 runs to 12 residues. The V gene's germline CDR1 is LNHDA and CDR2 SQIVND (reference sequence). CDR3 DNA sequence: TGTGCCAGTAAGGGGGTACGGGGGCGGGCTTTCTTT. Protein: CASKGVRGRAFF.

This clone has a single count. This chain joins TRBV9 and TRBJ2-7, with D maybe TRBD1 (6 bases). The germline V and J ends were trimmed by 0 bases and 2 bases, with 9 bases remaining between them. This CDR3 comprises 14 residues. CDR1 and CDR2 from the germline V gene are SGDLS and YYNGEE. The CDR3 spells CASSVGAGAYEQYF. DNA for the CDR3: TGTGCCAGCAGCGTAGGGGCAGGGGCCTACGAGCAGTACTTC. The complete variable domain, with remaining parts taken from reference TRBV9 and TRBJ2-7, reads DSGVTQTPKHLITATGQRVTLRCSPRSGDLSVYWYQQSLDQGLQFLIQYYNGEERAKGNILERFSAQQFPDLHSELNLSSLELGDSALYFCASSVGAGAYEQYFGPGTRLTVT.

The V call is TRBV6-1, the J call TRBJ2-3, with D possibly called TRBD1 or TRBD2 (5 bases each). Germline V CDR1 and CDR2: MNHNS, SASEGT. The CDR3 runs 13 residues. The CDR3 sequence: CAGTWGSTDTQYF. The CDR3 DNA reads TGTGCTGGTACGTGGGGGAGCACAGATACGCAGTATTTT.

V usage is TRBV5-1 and J usage is TRBJ2-6; 10 bases map to TRBD1. Trimming at V came to 2 bases and at J to 4 bases, leaving 6 bases not matched to a gene. This CDR3 is 17 amino acids long. Germline CDR1 reads SGHRS; CDR2 reads YFSETQ. Here the CDR3 DNA reads TGCGCCAGCAGCTTAACCGGGACAGGGGACGGGGCCAACGTCCTGACTTTC. Translating gives CASSLTGTGDGANVLTF.

In DNA, the CDR3 is TGTGCCAGCTCACCAGCAGGGGGCCGAGACAATGAGCAGTTCTTC. It yields the protein CASSPAGGRDNEQFF. The rearrangement links TRBV18 to TRBJ2-1; 8 bases align to TRBD1. The V gene's germline CDR1 is KGHSH and CDR2 LQKENI. CDR3 length: 15 residues. The V segment lost 2 bases and the J segment 5 bases; nucleotides outside the gene matches: 5. The full variable domain, its missing parts supplied by reference TRBV18 and TRBJ2-1, is NAGVMQNPRHLVRRRGQEARLRCSPMKGHSHVYWYRQLPEEGLKFMVYLQKENIIDESGMPKERFSAEFPKEGPSILRIQQVVRGDSAAYFCASSPAGGRDNEQFFGPGTRLTVL.

The chain links TRBV27 to TRBJ2-7; D is unresolved. The CDR3 spans 11 residues. Trimming stripped 6 bases from V and 5 bases from J, with 8 bases between. Germline loops: CDR1 MNHEY, CDR2 SMNVEV (reference sequence). CDR3 coding DNA: TGTGCCAGCAGAGGAGTCCACGAGCAGTACTTC. Translated: CASRGVHEQYF.

The V gene is TRBV12-2, the J gene TRBJ2-6; the table names TRBD1, a call not compared with the DNA. TRBV12-2 is flagged as a pseudogene. CDR3 length: 17 residues. CDR3 in amino acids: CASRYETGFSGANVLTF. CDR3 in DNA: TGTGCAAGTCGCTACGAGACAGGGTTCTCTGGGGCCAACGTCCTGACTTTC.

This chain connects TRBV4-3 to TRBJ2-5; D is possibly TRBD1 or TRBD2 (6 bases each). The CDR3 length is 16 residues. The germline V gene has CDR1 LGHNA and CDR2 YSLEER. V was cut by 0 bases and J by 4 bases, with 15 bases left in between. This CDR3 is CASSQERRGQAETQYF. The CDR3 region has the DNA TGCGCCAGCAGCCAAGAAAGACGGGGGCAGGCAGAGACCCAGTACTTC.

This clone was seen a few times. The chain has TRBV18 and TRBJ1-1, with TRBD1 as a possible D gene (5 bases). CDR1 KGHSH and CDR2 LQKENI come from the germline V gene. The CDR3 spans 15 residues. Trimming left V 3 bases short and J 1 base short, with 12 bases between. CDR3 in amino acids: CASSPSGRENTEAFF. The CDR3 nucleotides read TGTGCCAGCTCACCTTCAGGGCGTGAGAACACTGAAGCTTTCTTT.

V usage is TRBV5-1 and J usage is TRBJ2-5; D remains ambiguous. Looked up from germline, CDR1 is SGHRS and CDR2 is YFSETQ. Trimming pared 0 bases from V and 4 bases from J, leaving 10 bases between. The CDR3 consists of 14 residues. DNA for the CDR3: TGCGCCAGCAGCTTGGGCATTTCTCTAGAGACCCAGTACTTC. This gives the protein CASSLGISLETQYF.

The genes are TRBV6-4 and TRBJ1-6; unclear D gene. The CDR3 extends over 14 amino acids. Germline CDR1 and CDR2: MRHNA and SNTAGT. For the CDR3, the DNA is TGTGCTACGGGAAGGGTCGACTATAATTCACCCCTCCACTTT. Translating it yields CATGRVDYNSPLHF.